One and the same sample provided the 6 T cell receptor beta chains below, sequenced in a study of shared clonotypes between healthy human individuals (dated by TCRdb to about 2020). Libraries were made using the immunoSEQ multiplex PCR assay. TCRdb stores this immuneACCESS table with in-frame sequences only. Part of the clones is absent; in the studies checked, under half of the shortfall reflects unresolved V genes, and no reason is known for the rest. Here the sample has some 2.1 million clones; roughly 95% occur a single time. Of the sample, about 1.1% is held by the ten largest clones. CD8 naive samples consisted of CD45RO-negative cells that were positively selected for CCR7, yielding a CD45RA+CCR7+ population without TemRA cells. Sequences were obtained from naive CD8+ T cells sorted from blood. Reading the label with the study, this specimen's cell subset or site is: CD45RA+CCR7+. Every receptor here comes from a man younger than 35 in good health.

V gene TRBV5-6 combines with J gene TRBJ2-7; 7 bases are a match to TRBD1. CDR1 is SGHDT, CDR2 YYEEEE, per germline. The CDR3 runs 14 residues. The V gene end was trimmed by 1 base and the J gene end by 3 bases; junction bases not matched to a gene: 4. The CDR3 protein is CASSLTGVSYEQYF. CDR3 DNA: TGTGCCAGCAGCTTGACAGGGGTTAGCTACGAGCAGTACTTC.

A note on this clone: The sample carries other DNA sequences with the same CDR3. The chain joins TRBV5-6 to TRBJ2-7; D is uncertain. The CDR3 is made up of 12 amino acids. Trimming removed 3 bases at V and 4 bases at J, with 8 bases between. Germline V lookup: CDR1 SGHDT, CDR2 YYEEEE. The CDR3: CASSSGGYEQYF. The CDR3 DNA reads as TGTGCCAGCAGCTCGGGCGGATACGAGCAGTACTTC.

The V call is TRBV27, the J call TRBJ2-7; TRBD2 is a possible D gene (5 bases). There are 12 residues in the CDR3. Germline CDR1 is MNHEY and CDR2 is SMNVEV (reference sequence). Trimming removed 9 bases at V and 3 bases at J, with 12 bases between. CDR3 DNA sequence: TGTGCCAGTGGGAGTAGTGTCTACGAGCAGTACTTC. Translation: CASGSSVYEQYF.

The chain recombines TRBV30 with TRBJ2-7, with D perhaps TRBD2 (6 bases). CDR1 GTSNPN and CDR2 SVGIG come from the germline V gene (reference sequence). V was shortened by 8 bases and J by 3 bases, with 14 bases between the two germline ends. The CDR3 sequence is 12 residues long. This chain's CDR3 is CAGNLEGYEQYF. In nucleotides, the CDR3 is TGTGCCGGCAACCTGGAGGGCTACGAGCAGTACTTC.

The J gene is TRBJ2-7, the V gene TRBV10-2; TRBD2 aligns across 9 bases. Germline-derived CDR1 and CDR2 are WSHSY and SAAADI. The V segment lost 2 bases and the J segment 3 bases; nucleotides outside the gene matches: 8. This CDR3 has 16 amino acids. In nucleotides, the CDR3 is TGCGCCAGCAGTGAGCCTAGCGGGGCCGTTTACTACGAGCAGTACTTC. It encodes CASSEPSGAVYYEQYF.

The chain links TRBV5-1 to TRBJ2-4; D not resolved. This CDR3 has 13 residues. The germline gives CDR1 SGHRS, CDR2 YFSETQ. V was clipped by 0 bases and J by 8 bases, with 9 bases between them. In DNA form, the CDR3 reads TGCGCCAGCAGCTTGGCCGAGTCGGACATTCAGTACTTC. The encoded protein is CASSLAESDIQYF.